This TCR beta chain stems from a study of control samples from healthy donors and cancer patients. This CDR3 has 15 amino acids. The data were produced by immunoSEQ multiplex PCR, yet TCRdb's version contains in-frame clones alone and is incomplete. Here the sample spans approximately 220,000 clones, 85% to 95% being singletons. This receptor was identified in a man in his forties or fifties in good health. The specimen sequenced was blood. The chain joins TRBV21-1 to TRBJ1-4; the DNA was not compared with TRBD1, the D call given in the table. TRBV21-1 is noted as a pseudogene. The CDR3 reads CASSAQRGGWVKLFF. The CDR3 DNA sequence: TGTGCCAGCAGCGCCCAGCGAGGGGGTTGGGTAAAACTGTTTTTT.